This TCR beta chain was identified during a study of sequential checkpoint blockade in melanoma. Study information: About 89 pretreatment tumor DNA samples were TCRβ immunosequenced. Twenty-two patients had tumor biopsies before treatment and at week 13.

Treatment denoted: randomized to nivolumab then ipilimumab (arm A) or the reverse (arm B). The data were produced by immunoSEQ multiplex PCR, yet TCRdb's version contains in-frame clones alone and is incomplete. The table records about 6,100 clones, 20% to 25% of them present only once. Findings and caveats of the study: For nivolumab-first patients, baseline tumor clonality was associated with response.

CDR1 KGHSH and CDR2 LQKENI come from the germline V gene. V was clipped by 6 bases and J by 8 bases, with 14 bases between them. This CDR3 comprises 13 residues. About this clone itself: The antigen is undetermined.

The V and J genes are TRBV18 and TRBJ2-1, with D tentatively TRBD1 (6 bases). The source of this sequence is a human donor with melanoma. Sequenced here: tumor tissue (inferred from file names), sampled from a patient given nivolumab and ipilimumab in sequence. The CDR3 loop is CASSVTGGYEQFF. In DNA form, the CDR3 reads TGTGCCAGCTCCGTGACAGGTGGCTATGAGCAGTTCTTC.